Listed here are 19 T cell receptor beta chains from one sample, sequenced in a study of neurological immune-mediated disorders. MiXCR, run by TCRdb on the 5' RACE reads, gives a single entry per CDR3 protein. The sample lists about 55,000 distinct CDR3 sequences; about 3.8% were seen once. The sequenced material came from PBMCs. The receptor set was obtained from a man in his sixties with multiple sclerosis.

The sample holds many counts of this clonotype. The rearrangement links TRBV20-1 to TRBJ2-2; D may be TRBD2 (7 bases). The CDR3 has 18 amino acids. Germline V gene lookup returns CDR1 DFQATT and CDR2 SNEGSKA (reference sequence). The V end was cut by 5 bases, the J end by 0 bases, with 22 bases between. The CDR3 reads CSAPQELGGHANTGELFF. Written as DNA, the CDR3 is TGCAGTGCTCCCCAAGAGCTCGGGGGGCACGCGAACACCGGGGAGCTGTTTTTT.

This clonotype showed up many times. The chain employs TRBV20-1 and TRBJ2-4; no firm D call. CDR1 is DFQATT and CDR2 is SNEGSKA in the germline V gene (reference sequence). The V end lost 3 bases, the J end lost 7 bases, and 10 bases lay between the germline ends. The CDR3 loop spans 12 amino acids. The DNA of the CDR3 is TGCAGTGCTAGCGTCGCCGAGAACATTCAGTACTTC. It is translated as CSASVAENIQYF.

V usage is TRBV11-1 and J usage is TRBJ1-2; D not resolved. V was trimmed by 1 base and J by 7 bases, leaving 19 bases between them. The CDR3 totals 16 residues. Germline V gene sequence: CDR1 SGHAT, CDR2 FQDESV (reference sequence). The chain's CDR3 is CASSLEKGSVVGGYTF. DNA of the CDR3: TGTGCCAGCAGCTTAGAGAAAGGGAGTGTTGTCGGTGGCTACACCTTC.

This clonotype has a count of ten or more. The rearrangement joins TRBV5-1 to TRBJ2-1; TRBD2 agrees at 7 bases. This CDR3 region has 15 residues. CDR1 SGHRS and CDR2 YFSETQ come from the germline V gene. The ends lost 0 bases at V and 6 bases at J; junction bases unmatched: 6. The CDR3 sequence: CASSLDGRSRNEQFF. In DNA, the CDR3 is TGCGCCAGCAGCTTGGACGGGAGGAGTCGCAATGAGCAGTTCTTC.

At least ten counts were recorded for this clonotype. V is TRBV5-5 and J is TRBJ2-1, with D unresolved. In germline, CDR1 is SGHKS, CDR2 YYEKEE (reference sequence). V shed 0 bases and J shed 0 bases, with 10 bases lying between them. The CDR3 totals 16 residues. The CDR3 spells CASSLVGRGSYNEQFF. The CDR3 DNA sequence: TGTGCCAGCAGCTTGGTTGGCAGAGGCTCCTACAATGAGCAGTTCTTC.

This clonotype was observed many times. The chain is built from TRBV3-1 and TRBJ1-1; tentatively, D is TRBD1 (5 bases). CDR1 is LGHDT and CDR2 is YNNKEL in the germline V gene (reference sequence). Trimming took 1 base from V and 7 from J, leaving 7 bases between them. The CDR3 covers 12 residues. The CDR3 nucleotides are TGTGCCAGCAGCCAAGTTCAGGGTGAAGCTTTCTTT. Its translation is CASSQVQGEAFF.

This clonotype appeared many times. The chain recombines TRBV10-3 with TRBJ2-2, with D possibly matching TRBD2 (5 bases). The V end lost 4 bases, the J end lost 4 bases, and 16 bases lay between the germline ends. Germline assignment: CDR1 ENHRY and CDR2 SYGVKD. CDR3 length equals 16 residues. CDR3 coding DNA: TGTGCCATCAGTGCCTCCGGGGTCAGCTTCACCGGGGAGCTGTTTTTT. Amino acids: CAISASGVSFTGELFF.

This clonotype has only a few counts. The gene calls are TRBV29-1 and TRBJ2-1, with D perhaps TRBD1 (5 bases). The V end lost 2 bases, the J end lost 7 bases, and 12 bases lay between the germline ends. The CDR3 contains 13 residues. Germline V gives CDR1 SQVTM, CDR2 ANQGSEA. CDR3 sequence (DNA): TGCAGCGTTGAACCCCAGGGCACGAATGAGCAGTTCTTC. Translating it yields CSVEPQGTNEQFF.

This clonotype was detected ten times or more. The rearrangement links TRBV5-1 to TRBJ2-3, with 13 bases lining up with TRBD2. The V gene's germline CDR1 is SGHRS and CDR2 YFSETQ. Trimming removed 7 bases from V and 2 bases from J; junction bases left unmatched: 10. The CDR3 contains 17 residues. This CDR3 is CASAVGTSGVVTDTQYF. The CDR3 DNA reads as TGCGCCAGCGCCGTCGGGACTAGCGGGGTGGTCACAGATACGCAGTATTTT.

This clonotype was detected ten times or more. V usage is TRBV20-1 and J usage is TRBJ1-2, with D maybe TRBD1 (5 bases). Germline V gene data show CDR1 as DFQATT and CDR2 as SNEGSKA (reference sequence). V was pared by 1 base and J by 0 bases, with 9 bases between. CDR3 length equals 14 residues. CDR3: CSARAGQPNYGYTF. The CDR3 DNA follows: TGCAGTGCTAGAGCCGGACAACCTAACTATGGCTACACCTTC.

This clonotype occurred many times. The rearrangement uses TRBV10-3 and TRBJ1-1; 8 bases line up with TRBD1. The CDR3 has 13 amino acids. V trimming: 10 bases; J trimming: 3 bases; junction bases outside the gene matches: 7. CDR1 ENHRY and CDR2 SYGVKD come from the germline V gene. CDR3 nucleotides: TGTGCCAGCCGGGACAGGATCGACACTGAAGCTTTCTTT. Translation: CASRDRIDTEAFF.

This clonotype occurred many times. The rearrangement links TRBV2 to TRBJ2-7; 8 nucleotides align to TRBD2. Trimming removed 3 bases from V and 2 bases from J; junction bases left unmatched: 9. Per the germline V gene, CDR1 is SNHLY and CDR2 is FYNNEI. CDR3 length equals 16 residues. The CDR3 region is CASSDGTGGVTYEQYF. The CDR3 DNA reads TGTGCCAGCAGTGATGGAACCGGGGGGGTTACCTACGAGCAGTACTTC. The full variable domain, its missing parts supplied by reference TRBV2 and TRBJ2-7, is EPEVTQTPSHQVTQMGQEVILRCVPISNHLYFYWYRQILGQKVEFLVSFYNNEISEKSEIFDDQFSVERPDGSNFTLKIRSTKLEDSAMYFCASSDGTGGVTYEQYFGPGTRLTVT.

At least ten counts were recorded for this clonotype. J is TRBJ1-3 and V is TRBV2; D is unclear. The length of the CDR3 is 14 residues. Trimming removed 4 bases from V and 2 bases from J, with 9 bases in between. CDR1 and CDR2 (germline): SNHLY, FYNNEI. The CDR3 sequence is CASSVAATGNTIYF. The DNA of the CDR3 is TGTGCCAGCAGTGTGGCTGCTACTGGAAACACCATATATTTT. The full variable domain, rest sourced from reference TRBV2 and TRBJ1-3, is EPEVTQTPSHQVTQMGQEVILRCVPISNHLYFYWYRQILGQKVEFLVSFYNNEISEKSEIFDDQFSVERPDGSNFTLKIRSTKLEDSAMYFCASSVAATGNTIYFGEGSWLTVV.

This clonotype was found many times. The V gene is TRBV12-3 or TRBV12-4, the J gene TRBJ1-1; possible D gene TRBD1, 6 bases. V gave up 6 bases and J gave up 1 base, with 18 bases separating them. The length of the CDR3 is 16 residues. The CDR3 bases are TGTGCCAGCAGACGCAGCGGGGGCTCCCCGAACACTGAAGCTTTCTTT. It specifies CASRRSGGSPNTEAFF.

The gene calls are TRBV19 and TRBJ1-6, with TRBD1 matching over 8 bases. With 4 bases clipped from V and 16 bases from J, the junction kept 3 bases outside the gene matches. Germline V gives CDR1 LNHDA, CDR2 SQIVND (reference sequence). The CDR3 loop spans 11 amino acids. CDR3 in amino acids: CASSNRGDLHF. DNA for the CDR3: TGTGCCAGTAGTAACAGGGGGGATCTCCACTTT.

This clonotype has ten or more counts. This chain's CDR3 is CASSEGEVGEQFF. The CDR3, as DNA: TGCGCCAGCAGTGAAGGAGAAGTAGGTGAGCAGTTCTTC. The chain combines TRBV10-1 with TRBJ2-1; D unclear. The CDR3 contains 13 residues. V lost 3 bases and J 9 bases, leaving 12 bases between the germline ends. CDR1 and CDR2 from the germline V gene are WNHNN and SYGVQD (reference sequence).

This clonotype has a count of ten or more. The V and J genes are TRBV12-3 or TRBV12-4 and TRBJ1-3; 10 nucleotides line up with TRBD1. The CDR3 totals 16 residues. V was clipped by 0 bases and J by 8 bases; unmatched bases: 7. CDR3 DNA sequence: TGTGCCAGCAGTTTAGCGCTAGGACAGGGGGTGCACACCATATATTTT. Translated: CASSLALGQGVHTIYF.

This clonotype was picked up many times. The chain employs TRBV7-9 and TRBJ1-2, with a possible D match to TRBD1 (5 bases). Trimming shortened V by 5 bases and J by 7 bases, and 11 bases separated the two germline ends. The CDR3 is 12 amino acids. Germline V gene lookup returns CDR1 SEHNR and CDR2 FQNEAQ (reference sequence). The CDR3 loop reads CASSPQGIGYTF. The CDR3 DNA follows: TGTGCCAGCAGCCCCCAGGGAATTGGCTACACCTTC.

This clonotype came up a few times. The rearrangement joins TRBV7-9 to TRBJ2-7, with D maybe TRBD2 (5 bases). Germline CDR1 is SEHNR and CDR2 is FQNEAQ (reference sequence). V lost 5 bases, J lost 7 bases, and 12 bases lay in between. This CDR3 contains 12 residues. In DNA form, the CDR3 reads TGTGCCAGCAGCAGGACTGATTGGGAGCAGTACTTC. Its translation is CASSRTDWEQYF.